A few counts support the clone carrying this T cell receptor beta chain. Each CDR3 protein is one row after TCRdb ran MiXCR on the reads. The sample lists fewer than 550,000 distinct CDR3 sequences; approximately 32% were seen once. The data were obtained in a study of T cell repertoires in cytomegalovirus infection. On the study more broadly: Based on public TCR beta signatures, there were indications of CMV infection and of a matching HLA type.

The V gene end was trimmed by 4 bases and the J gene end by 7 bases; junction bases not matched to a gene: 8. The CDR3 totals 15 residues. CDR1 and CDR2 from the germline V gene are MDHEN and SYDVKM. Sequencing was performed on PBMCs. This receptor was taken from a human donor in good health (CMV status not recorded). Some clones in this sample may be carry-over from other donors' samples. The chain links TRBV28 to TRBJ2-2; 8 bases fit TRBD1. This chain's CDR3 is CASSSLTGAVGELFF. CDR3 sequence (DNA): TGTGCCAGCAGTTCTCTGACAGGGGCCGTCGGGGAGCTGTTTTTT.